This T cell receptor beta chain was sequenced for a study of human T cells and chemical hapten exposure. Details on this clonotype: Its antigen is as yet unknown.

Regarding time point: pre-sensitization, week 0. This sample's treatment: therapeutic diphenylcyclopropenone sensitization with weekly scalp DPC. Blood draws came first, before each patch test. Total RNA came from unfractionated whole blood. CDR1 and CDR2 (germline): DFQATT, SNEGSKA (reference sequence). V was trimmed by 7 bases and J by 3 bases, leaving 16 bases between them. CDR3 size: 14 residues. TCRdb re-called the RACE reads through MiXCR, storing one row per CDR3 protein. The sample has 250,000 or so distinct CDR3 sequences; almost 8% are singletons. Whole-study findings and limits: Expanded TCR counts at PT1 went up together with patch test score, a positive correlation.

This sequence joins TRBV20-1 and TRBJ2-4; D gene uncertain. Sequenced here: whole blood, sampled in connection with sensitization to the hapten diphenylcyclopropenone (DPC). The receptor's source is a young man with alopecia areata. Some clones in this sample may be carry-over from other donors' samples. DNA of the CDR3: TGCAGTGGGGAACACGTCCGGAGCAAAAACATTCAGTACTTC. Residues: CSGEHVRSKNIQYF.